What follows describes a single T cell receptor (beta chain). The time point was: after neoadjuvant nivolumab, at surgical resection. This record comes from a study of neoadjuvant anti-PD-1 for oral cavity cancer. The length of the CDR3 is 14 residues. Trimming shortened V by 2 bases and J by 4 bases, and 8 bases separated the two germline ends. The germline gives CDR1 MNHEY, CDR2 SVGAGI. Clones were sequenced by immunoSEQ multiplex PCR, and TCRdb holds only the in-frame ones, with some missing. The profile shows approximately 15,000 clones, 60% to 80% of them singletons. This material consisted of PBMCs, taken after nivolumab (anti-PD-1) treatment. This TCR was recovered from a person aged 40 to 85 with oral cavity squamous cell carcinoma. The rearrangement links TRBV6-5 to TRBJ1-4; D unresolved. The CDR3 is CASSYERFNEKLFF. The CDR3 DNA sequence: TGTGCCAGCAGTTACGAGCGTTTTAATGAAAAACTGTTTTTT.